Listed below are T cell receptor beta chains from one sample, sequenced in a study of T cell therapy after organ transplantation. The antigens for these receptors are not known. Assay: immunoSEQ multiplex PCR; the TCRdb copy retains only in-frame clones and omits some. The sample yields 15,000 to 20,000 clones, 81% seen once. This sample comprised CD8+ T cells from blood, obtained after autologous CMV-specific T cell therapy. The source is a human patient who had received a solid organ transplant and had CMV disease. The graft donor may have contributed some T cells. Each CDR3 is given with its conserved first and last residue. Each record gives: clone size, D gene, V gene, J gene, CDR3 DNA, CDR3 protein. The D gene is left open where the match is weak. Clone size is not always given. Where it is, it says once, few, many or a class for expanded clones.

>-|-|TRBV2|TRBJ1-2
TGTGCCAGCAGTGAAGACACCTCTCGGGACTATGGCTACACCTTC
CASSEDTSRDYGYTF
>-|-|TRBV5-4|TRBJ1-2
TGTGCCAGCAGCTTGGGGTTAGGGGCCGGACGCTATGGCTACACCTTC
CASSLGLGAGRYGYTF
>-|-|TRBV19|TRBJ1-1
TGTGCCAGTAGTATAACCGACAGGCATGAAGCTTTCTTT
CASSITDRHEAFF
>-|TRBD1|TRBV12-5|TRBJ2-1
TGTGCTAGTGTCTTGAACAGGGGTAGGTCGTACAATGAGCAGTTCTTC
CASVLNRGRSYNEQFF
>-|-|TRBV10-3|TRBJ2-7
TGTGCCATCAGGGATACTAGGGATTACGAGCAGTACTTC
CAIRDTRDYEQYF
>few|TRBD1|TRBV7-9|TRBJ1-2
TGTGCCAGCAGCTTAGGCCAGGGGGATGGCTACACCTTC
CASSLGQGDGYTF
>-|TRBD1|TRBV28|TRBJ2-6
TGTGCCAGCAGTTTACTCGGGACAGGGAAGAGTGGGGCCAACGTCCTGACTTTC
CASSLLGTGKSGANVLTF
>-|-|TRBV18|TRBJ1-1
TGTGCCAGCTCACCCCGACAGTACGGGAACACTGAAGCTTTCTTT
CASSPRQYGNTEAFF
>-|TRBD1|TRBV7-6|TRBJ1-2
TGTGCCAGCAGCGCCGGGACAGGGTCTGTGGGCTATGGCTACACCTTC
CASSAGTGSVGYGYTF
>-|-|TRBV13|TRBJ2-7
TGTGCCAGCAGCTTAAAAAATGTCTACGAGCAGTACTTC
CASSLKNVYEQYF
>-|-|TRBV7-8|TRBJ2-4
TGTGCCAGCAGCTTATACTGGGACATTCAGTACTTC
CASSLYWDIQYF
>-|-|TRBV7-9|TRBJ2-2
TGTGCCAGCAGCGACCCGATGCCAAACACCGGGGAGCTGTTTTTT
CASSDPMPNTGELFF
>once|-|TRBV4-2|TRBJ2-7
TGTGCCAGCAGCCAAGGGAGCCTAACAGGGAGGGAGCAGTACTTC
CASSQGSLTGREQYF
>-|-|TRBV7-8|TRBJ1-2
TGTGCCAGCAGCTTAGTTGGCAGCACAGATTTCTATGGCTACACCTTC
CASSLVGSTDFYGYTF
>-|-|TRBV19|TRBJ2-1
TGTGCCAGTAGTATAGGGCCGTTGGAGCACAATGAGCAGTTCTTC
CASSIGPLEHNEQFF
>few|TRBD2|TRBV4-3|TRBJ2-5
TGCGCCAGCAGCTTGGGACTAGCGGGAGGGGGTGAGACCCAGTACTTC
CASSLGLAGGGETQYF
>-|-|TRBV15|TRBJ2-3
TGTGCCACCAGCCTTGGGCCCCTCGAATGGGGCACAGATACGCAGTATTTT
CATSLGPLEWGTDTQYF
>-|-|TRBV11-2|TRBJ1-3
TGTGCCAGCAGCTTATTCGCGGGAGGCTTAAGAGGAAACACCATATATTTT
CASSLFAGGLRGNTIYF
>-|TRBD2|TRBV27|TRBJ2-3
TGTGCCAGCAGTTTAGAGGCTAGCGGGGTCACAGATACGCAGTATTTT
CASSLEASGVTDTQYF
>-|-|TRBV20-1|TRBJ1-2
TGCAGTGCCGACAGTGAATATGGCTACACCTTC
CSADSEYGYTF
>-|-|TRBV11-2|TRBJ2-7
TGTGCCAGCAGCTTAATCGTTCGGGGGGCAGAGCAGTACTTC
CASSLIVRGAEQYF
>-|TRBD1|TRBV5-1|TRBJ2-7
TGCGCCAGCAGCTTGTTCGGACAGGCCTCCTACGAGCAGTACTTC
CASSLFGQASYEQYF
>few|-|TRBV7-6|TRBJ1-1
TGTGCCAGCATACCTTTCGAGGCAGGGATGACTGAAGCTTTCTTT
CASIPFEAGMTEAFF
>-|TRBD1|TRBV6-6|TRBJ1-1
TGTGCCAGCAGTTACACCAGGGGGTCCACTGAAGCTTTCTTT
CASSYTRGSTEAFF
>-|TRBD1|TRBV7-6|TRBJ1-4
TGTGCCAGCAGTCTCTCGGGGACAGGGGGCTTCGGTAATGAAAAACTGTTTTTT
CASSLSGTGGFGNEKLFF
>once|TRBD2|TRBV7-8|TRBJ2-7
TGTGCCAGCAGCCCCGGGGGAGCGGGGATCTCCTACGAGCAGTACTTC
CASSPGGAGISYEQYF
>-|-|TRBV27|TRBJ1-3
TGTGCCAGCAGTTTAATCGCTGGAAACACCATATATTTT
CASSLIAGNTIYF
>few|-|TRBV4-1|TRBJ2-5
TGCGCCAGCAGCCAAGATGAAGGGCTGAAGCAAGAGACCCAGTACTTC
CASSQDEGLKQETQYF
>-|-|TRBV5-6|TRBJ2-1
TGTGCCAGCAGCTTGGATTGGTCAAGCGGCTACAATGAGCAGTTCTTC
CASSLDWSSGYNEQFF
>few|-|TRBV10-2|TRBJ2-7
TGCGCCAGCAGTGGTGGTTACGAGCAGTACTTC
CASSGGYEQYF
>-|TRBD2|TRBV13|TRBJ2-1
TGTGCCAGCAGCTCCTATAGCGGGAGCCGATTCTTC
CASSSYSGSRFF
>once|-|TRBV18|TRBJ2-3
TGTGCCAGCTCACCCGAAGGAACAGATACGCAGTATTTT
CASSPEGTDTQYF
>-|-|TRBV29-1|TRBJ2-1
TGCAGCGTTCGTTACAATGAGCAGTTCTTC
CSVRYNEQFF
>-|TRBD1|TRBV4-1|TRBJ1-5
TGCGCCAGCAGCCGAAATCAAAGGGGACAGGGGATAGATCAGCCCCAGCATTTT
CASSRNQRGQGIDQPQHF
>-|-|TRBV6-5|TRBJ1-6
TGTGCCAGTCAACCCAGCTCCTATAATTCACCCCTCCACTTT
CASQPSSYNSPLHF
>once|-|TRBV30|TRBJ1-5
TGTGCCTGGAGTCTAGGACATCATAGCAATCAGCCCCAGCATTTT
CAWSLGHHSNQPQHF